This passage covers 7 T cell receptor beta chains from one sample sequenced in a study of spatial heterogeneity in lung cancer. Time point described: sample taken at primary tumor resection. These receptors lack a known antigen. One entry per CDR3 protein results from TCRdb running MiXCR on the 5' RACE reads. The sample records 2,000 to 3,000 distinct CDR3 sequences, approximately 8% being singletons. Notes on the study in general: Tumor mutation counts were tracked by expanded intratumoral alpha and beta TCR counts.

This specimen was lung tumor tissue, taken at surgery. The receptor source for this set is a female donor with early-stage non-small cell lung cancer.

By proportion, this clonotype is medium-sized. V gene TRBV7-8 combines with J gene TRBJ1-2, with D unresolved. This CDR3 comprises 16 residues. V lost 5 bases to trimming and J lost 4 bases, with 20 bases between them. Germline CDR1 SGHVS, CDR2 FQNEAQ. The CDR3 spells CASSPHKFRDLYGYTF. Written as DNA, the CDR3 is TGTGCCAGCAGCCCTCATAAGTTCCGGGATCTCTATGGCTACACCTTC.

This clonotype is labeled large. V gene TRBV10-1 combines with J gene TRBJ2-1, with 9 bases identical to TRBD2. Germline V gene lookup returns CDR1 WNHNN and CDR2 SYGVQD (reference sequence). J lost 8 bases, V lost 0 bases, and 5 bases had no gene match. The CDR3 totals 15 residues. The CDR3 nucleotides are TGCGCCAGCAGTGAGTCCCTAGCGGGGAGGCATGAGCAGTTCTTC. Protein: CASSESLAGRHEQFF.

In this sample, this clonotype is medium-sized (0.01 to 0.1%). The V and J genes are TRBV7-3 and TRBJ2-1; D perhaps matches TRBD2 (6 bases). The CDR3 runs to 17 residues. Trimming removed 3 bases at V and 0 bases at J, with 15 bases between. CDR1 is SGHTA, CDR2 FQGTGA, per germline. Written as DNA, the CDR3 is TGTGCCAGCAGCTTGGGGAGGCAGGGTGGCTCCTACAATGAGCAGTTCTTC. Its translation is CASSLGRQGGSYNEQFF.

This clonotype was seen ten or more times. CDR3 sequence reads: CASSPPGQGENSPLHF. The DNA for the CDR3 is TGTGCCAGCAGCCCCCCGGGGCAGGGGGAAAATTCACCCCTCCACTTT. V and J are TRBV7-9 and TRBJ1-6; 7 nucleotides align to TRBD1. The CDR3 is 16 amino acids. With 5 bases clipped from V and 7 bases from J, the junction kept 11 bases outside the gene matches. CDR1 is SEHNR and CDR2 is FQNEAQ in the germline V gene (reference sequence).

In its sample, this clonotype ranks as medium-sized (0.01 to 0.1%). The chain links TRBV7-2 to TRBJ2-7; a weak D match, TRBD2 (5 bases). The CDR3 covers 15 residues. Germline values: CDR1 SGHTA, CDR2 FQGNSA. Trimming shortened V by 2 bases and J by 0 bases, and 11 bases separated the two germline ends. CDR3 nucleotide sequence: TGTGCCAGCAGCTTAAGCAGCGGACCCTCCTACGAGCAGTACGTC. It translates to CASSLSSGPSYEQYV.

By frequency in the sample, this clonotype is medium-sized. Here the CDR3 reads CASSKGLEGHEQFF. CDR3 DNA: TGTGCCAGCAGCAAGGGACTAGAGGGCCATGAGCAGTTCTTC. The rearrangement links TRBV7-2 to TRBJ2-1, with 8 nucleotides matching TRBD2. The CDR3 covers 14 residues. Germline V CDR1 and CDR2: SGHTA, FQGNSA. V lost 5 bases, J lost 8 bases, and 8 bases stayed unmatched.

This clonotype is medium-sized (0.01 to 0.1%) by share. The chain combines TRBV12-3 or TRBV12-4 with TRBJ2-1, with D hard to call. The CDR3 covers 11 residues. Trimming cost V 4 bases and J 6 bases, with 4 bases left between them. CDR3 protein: CASSYSNEQFF. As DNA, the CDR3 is TGTGCCAGCAGTTATTCCAATGAGCAGTTCTTC.